There are many counts of the clone carrying this TCR beta chain. No antigen is known for it. These data originate in a study of T cells after yellow fever vaccination. In TCRdb, the 5' RACE reads were re-called with MiXCR into one record per CDR3 protein. This sample has about 120,000 distinct CDR3 sequences, with 7.5% to 9.5% found just once. Findings of the study overall: Primary-vaccination clones mostly resurfaced post-booster (roughly 97% CD4, more than 80% CD8).

The sample was CD8+ T cells sorted from PBMCs, taken 45 days after the yellow fever booster vaccination. The sequence derives from a man aged 25-45 years who received the YFV17D yellow fever vaccine.

CDR3 region: CASSPTEPGLIFNEQFF. The CDR3 DNA follows: TGTGCCAGCTCACCTACAGAACCGGGACTCATATTCAATGAGCAGTTCTTC. The gene calls are TRBV18 and TRBJ2-1, with a possible D match to TRBD2 (6 bases). This CDR3 has 17 amino acids. The V gene's germline CDR1 is KGHSH and CDR2 LQKENI. Trimming shortened V by 3 bases and J by 6 bases, and 21 bases separated the two germline ends.